These 28 T cell receptor beta chains came from one sample sequenced in a study of blood T cell repertoires in COVID-19. Assay used: immunoSEQ multiplex PCR; TCRdb lists only in-frame clones, some missing. Counted here are about 220,000 clones, around 84% occurring once; the ten biggest clones make up 2.9%. Material for sequencing was peripheral blood. The source of these receptors is a man aged 50-59 years who had recovered from COVID-19.

This sequence joins TRBV27 and TRBJ2-5; TRBD1 might be the D (7 bases). The CDR3 contains 15 residues. Germline CDR1 reads MNHEY; CDR2 reads SMNVEV (reference sequence). Trimming pared 6 bases from V and 1 base from J, leaving 15 bases between. The CDR3 coding sequence is TGTGCCAGCAGCCCCCAGGGGGGCGCCCAAGAGACCCAGTACTTC. The encoded protein is CASSPQGGAQETQYF.

The chain employs TRBV2 and TRBJ2-1, with 7 bases matching TRBD1. The CDR3 runs 14 residues. Germline V lookup: CDR1 SNHLY, CDR2 FYNNEI. The V segment lost 5 bases and the J segment 3 bases; nucleotides outside the gene matches: 4. The DNA for the CDR3 is TGTGCCAGCAGTTGGGGGACAGTCTACAATGAGCAGTTCTTC. Translation: CASSWGTVYNEQFF.

The V call is TRBV5-5, the J call TRBJ1-2, with no clear D. V gave up 1 base and J gave up 4 bases, with 11 bases separating them. Germline CDR1 is SGHKS and CDR2 is YYEKEE (reference sequence). CDR3 length: 14 amino acids. This CDR3 is CASSLLSEVYGYTF. CDR3 nucleotide sequence: TGTGCCAGCAGCTTGTTATCTGAGGTCTATGGCTACACCTTC. The whole variable domain, filled in from reference TRBV5-5 and TRBJ1-2, reads DAGVTQSPTHLIKTRGQQVTLRCSPISGHKSVSWYQQVLGQGPQFIFQYYEKEERGRGNFPDRFSARQFPNYSSELNVNALLLGDSALYLCASSLLSEVYGYTFGSGTRLTVV.

The chain is built from TRBV6-6 and TRBJ2-7; a weak D match, TRBD1 (6 bases). Germline V gene sequence: CDR1 MNHNY, CDR2 SVGAGI (reference sequence). The CDR3 extends over 12 amino acids. Trimming cost V 11 bases and J 3 bases, with 14 bases left between them. CDR3 nucleotide sequence: TGTGCCTCCCAGGGGACCAACTACGAGCAGTACTTC. Amino acid sequence: CASQGTNYEQYF.

The rearrangement uses TRBV14 and TRBJ2-5, with D perhaps TRBD2 (6 bases). Per the germline V gene, CDR1 is SGHDN and CDR2 is FVKESK. The CDR3 totals 13 residues. V lost 3 bases and J 4 bases, leaving 9 bases between the germline ends. The CDR3 sequence is CASSHLGGETQYF. CDR3 sequence (DNA): TGTGCCAGCAGCCACCTGGGAGGAGAGACCCAGTACTTC.

The chain joins TRBV3-1 (or the pseudogene TRBV3-2) to TRBJ1-2; D may be TRBD1 (5 bases). The germline CDR1 and CDR2 sequences are LGHDT and YNNKEL (reference sequence). This CDR3 region has 15 residues. Trimming shortened V by 4 bases and J by 4 bases, and 16 bases separated the two germline ends. The CDR3 region has the DNA TGTGCCAGCAGCCGTACGCTGCAGGGATCCTATGGCTACACCTTC. It specifies CASSRTLQGSYGYTF.

V is TRBV5-1 and J is TRBJ1-2, with 7 nucleotides matching TRBD1. V shed 5 bases, J shed 6 bases, and the junction held 13 bases outside the gene matches. This CDR3 is built from 15 residues. CDR1 is SGHRS and CDR2 is YFSETQ in the germline V gene. The DNA for the CDR3 is TGCGCCAGCAGTTCTACTACTACAGGGGATGATGGCTACACCTTC. Translating it yields CASSSTTTGDDGYTF.

V gene TRBV27 combines with J gene TRBJ2-7, with 8 bases matching TRBD1. Trimming cost V 7 bases and J 5 bases; bases outside gene matches: 13. Germline lookup yields CDR1 MNHEY and CDR2 SMNVEV (reference sequence). This CDR3 contains 15 residues. The DNA for the CDR3 is TGTGCCAGCACCTCAGCGGGCGGGACAGGAAACGAGCAGTACTTC. Encoded protein: CASTSAGGTGNEQYF.

The chain is built from TRBV5-1 and TRBJ2-2; D gene unclear. The CDR3 sequence is 14 residues long. V lost 2 bases and J lost 4, with 9 bases in between. Germline values: CDR1 SGHRS, CDR2 YFSETQ. The CDR3 sequence: CASSFPGSTGELFF. DNA of the CDR3: TGCGCCAGCAGCTTCCCCGGGTCCACCGGGGAGCTGTTTTTT.

V gene TRBV3-1 (or the pseudogene TRBV3-2) combines with J gene TRBJ2-5, with D possibly matching TRBD2 (6 bases). Germline loops: CDR1 LGHDT, CDR2 YNNKEL (reference sequence). Trimming shortened V by 6 bases and J by 2 bases, and 16 bases separated the two germline ends. The CDR3 covers 15 residues. This CDR3 is CASSDIADQQETQYF. For the CDR3, the DNA is TGTGCCAGCAGTGACATAGCGGATCAACAAGAGACCCAGTACTTC.

V usage is TRBV3-1 (or the pseudogene TRBV3-2) and J usage is TRBJ1-1; D ambiguous. This CDR3 spans 12 amino acids. V lost 2 bases and J 10 bases, leaving 11 bases between the germline ends. From germline, CDR1 is LGHDT and CDR2 YNNKEL (reference sequence). CDR3 DNA sequence: TGTGCCAGCAGCCAACTGTATTCCGTAGCTTTCTTT. It specifies CASSQLYSVAFF.

The chain couples TRBV5-1 to TRBJ2-1; 8 nucleotides align to TRBD2. The CDR3 runs to 14 residues. CDR1 and CDR2 from the germline V gene are SGHRS and YFSETQ. After removal of 4 bases from V and 3 bases from J, the junction contained 3 bases not matched to a gene. CDR3 coding DNA: TGCGCCAGCAGCCCACTAGCGGTCTACAATGAGCAGTTCTTC. Protein product: CASSPLAVYNEQFF.

This chain joins TRBV5-1 and TRBJ1-4, with D possibly matching TRBD1 (5 bases). V was pared by 4 bases and J by 7 bases, with 17 bases between. CDR1 and CDR2 (germline): SGHRS, YFSETQ. This CDR3 contains 15 residues. DNA of the CDR3: TGCGCCAGCAGCGGATCGACAGCCGGGGGTGAAAAACTGTTTTTT. Its translation is CASSGSTAGGEKLFF.

V usage is TRBV5-1 and J usage is TRBJ2-6, with D perhaps matching TRBD1 (5 bases). V dropped 1 base and J dropped 0 bases, with 8 bases sitting between them. The CDR3 contains 16 residues. Germline CDR1 is SGHRS and CDR2 is YFSETQ. In nucleotides, the CDR3 is TGCGCCAGCAGCTTGACAGGCAGCTCTGGGGCCAACGTCCTGACTTTC. This sequence encodes CASSLTGSSGANVLTF.

J is TRBJ2-7 and V is TRBV3-1 (or the pseudogene TRBV3-2); 10 nucleotides line up with TRBD1. The germline CDR1 and CDR2 sequences are LGHDT and YNNKEL (reference sequence). The CDR3 totals 14 residues. J gave up 9 bases and V 4 bases, and 9 bases lay outside the gene matches. The CDR3 spells CASSPRDRGGVQYF. Written as DNA, the CDR3 is TGTGCCAGCAGCCCCCGGGACAGGGGTGGTGTGCAGTACTTC.

The V gene is TRBV5-4, the J gene TRBJ2-7; 10 positions agree with TRBD2. V was clipped by 4 bases and J by 5 bases; unmatched bases: 6. Germline assignment: CDR1 SGHNT and CDR2 YYREEE (reference sequence). There are 14 residues in the CDR3. CDR3 coding DNA: TGTGCCAGCAGCGCAGGGACTAGCGCGCACGAGCAGTACTTC. This gives the protein CASSAGTSAHEQYF.

The chain links TRBV6-6 to TRBJ2-6, with D perhaps TRBD2 (5 bases). This CDR3 region has 21 residues. Germline V gene data show CDR1 as MNHNY and CDR2 as SVGAGI (reference sequence). V shed 5 bases and J shed 0 bases, with 26 bases lying between them. CDR3: CASSLSTRVKAVSSGANVLTF. The CDR3 region has the DNA TGTGCCAGCAGTCTGAGTACTAGGGTGAAAGCGGTTTCCTCTGGGGCCAACGTCCTGACTTTC.

The genes are TRBV6-5 and TRBJ1-2, with D maybe TRBD1 (5 bases). CDR3 size: 14 residues. Germline V gene data show CDR1 as MNHEY and CDR2 as SVGAGI. The V end was cut by 2 bases, the J end by 8 bases, with 15 bases between. The CDR3 loop is CASSYKRQTGGYTF. For the CDR3, the DNA is TGTGCCAGCAGTTACAAAAGACAAACAGGCGGCTACACCTTC.

This clone was observed a few times. The V and J genes are TRBV11-2 and TRBJ1-2; D is possibly TRBD1 (6 bases). Deletions cut 4 bases from V and 0 bases from J, with 12 bases between. The germline V gene has CDR1 SGHAT and CDR2 FQNNGV. The CDR3 has 15 amino acids. This CDR3 is CASSSGHQANYGYTF. In DNA, the CDR3 is TGTGCCAGCAGCTCGGGACATCAAGCTAACTATGGCTACACCTTC.

This clone was detected a few times. The chain links TRBV27 to TRBJ2-2; 7 positions match TRBD1. With V trimmed by 7 bases and J by 4 bases, 6 bases remained unmatched. The CDR3 is 14 amino acids. Germline CDR1 is MNHEY and CDR2 is SMNVEV (reference sequence). CDR3 nucleotide sequence: TGTGCCAGCATGGGTCAGGGGGTCACCGGGGAGCTGTTTTTT. Its translation: CASMGQGVTGELFF.

The chain recombines TRBV28 with TRBJ1-3; 10 bases map to TRBD1. The ends lost 5 bases at V and 5 bases at J; junction bases unmatched: 9. Germline lookup yields CDR1 MDHEN and CDR2 SYDVKM. The CDR3 has 16 residues. The CDR3 DNA sequence: TGTGCCAGCAGTCTGACAGGGGGCCGAAAGCGAAACACCATATATTTT. Translating it yields CASSLTGGRKRNTIYF.

This clone was observed a single time. The J gene is TRBJ2-7, the V gene TRBV29-1, with TRBD2 identical over 10 bases. Trimming took 4 bases from V and 3 from J; bases not matched to a gene: 12. The CDR3 length is 16 residues. Germline V lookup: CDR1 SQVTM, CDR2 ANQGSEA. The CDR3: CSVAGGKRTSGYEQYF. The CDR3, as DNA: TGCAGCGTTGCCGGGGGGAAAAGGACTAGCGGCTACGAGCAGTACTTC.

The chain uses TRBV20-1 and TRBJ2-7; 11 nucleotides line up with TRBD2. Per the germline V gene, CDR1 is DFQATT and CDR2 is SNEGSKA (reference sequence). The CDR3 is 11 amino acids. CDR3 loop: CSGVAGGAQYF. The CDR3 nucleotides read TGCAGCGGAGTAGCGGGAGGGGCGCAGTACTTC.

The CDR3, as DNA: TGTGCCGAGGTATCTGAGCGCAATGAGCAGTTCTTC. It encodes CAEVSERNEQFF. The chain links TRBV14 to TRBJ2-1; D is undetermined. Germline V gives CDR1 SGHDN, CDR2 FVKESK. The CDR3 contains 12 residues. Trimming pared 11 bases from V and 6 bases from J, leaving 14 bases between.

The sample holds a few counts of this clone. The V and J genes are TRBV19 and TRBJ1-4, with D hard to call. The V end was cut by 6 bases, the J end by 7 bases, with 15 bases between. CDR3 length equals 14 residues. Germline values: CDR1 LNHDA, CDR2 SQIVND (reference sequence). The CDR3 DNA sequence: TGTGCCAGTAGGAGGTCGGCGCTGGTTGAAAAACTGTTTTTT. Translation gives CASRRSALVEKLFF.

The chain uses TRBV11-2 and TRBJ2-7; 13 bases are a match to TRBD2. Looked up from germline, CDR1 is SGHAT and CDR2 is FQNNGV. J gave up 4 bases and V 3 bases, and 3 bases lay outside the gene matches. The CDR3 spans 15 residues. CDR3 protein: CASSFGLAGVYEQYF. CDR3 sequence (DNA): TGTGCCAGCAGCTTCGGACTAGCGGGAGTGTACGAGCAGTACTTC.

The gene calls are TRBV29-1 and TRBJ2-7; 11 bases match TRBD1. Germline V gene lookup returns CDR1 SQVTM and CDR2 ANQGSEA. V lost 4 bases to trimming and J lost 2 bases; unmatched junction nucleotides: 4. This CDR3 is 14 amino acids long. The CDR3 nucleotides are TGCAGCGTTGGTTGGGACAGGGGGACCTACGAGCAGTACTTC. Its protein is CSVGWDRGTYEQYF.

The chain combines TRBV20-1 with TRBJ2-7, with TRBD2 identical over 7 bases. CDR1 and CDR2 from the germline V gene are DFQATT and SNEGSKA (reference sequence). Trimming removed 3 bases from V and 0 bases from J; junction bases left unmatched: 2. CDR3 length: 13 residues. The CDR3 reads CSASERDSYEQYF. The CDR3 DNA sequence: TGCAGTGCTAGTGAGCGGGACTCCTACGAGCAGTACTTC.